Below are 6 T cell receptor beta chains sequenced from a single sample in a study of early T cells in non-severe SARS-CoV-2 infection. MiXCR was run by TCRdb on the 5' RACE reads, yielding one entry per CDR3 protein. This sample has about 89,000 distinct CDR3 sequences; roughly 14% occur once, and the top ten carry 0.58%. The source material was whole blood. Receptor source: an adult who was a healthcare worker with PCR-confirmed SARS-CoV-2 infection or an uninfected control (not recorded which).

There are a few counts of this clonotype. This chain joins TRBV7-8 and TRBJ1-4; 11 nucleotides match TRBD1. J was trimmed by 7 bases and V by 5 bases; bases with no gene match: 6. This CDR3 has 15 residues. Germline V lookup: CDR1 SGHVS, CDR2 FQNEAQ. CDR3 protein: CASSIGTGGSEKLFF. CDR3 in DNA: TGTGCCAGCAGCATTGGGACAGGGGGAAGTGAAAAACTGTTTTTT.

This clonotype was seen at least ten times. The gene calls are TRBV12-3 or TRBV12-4 and TRBJ1-4; D is perhaps TRBD1 (5 bases). The CDR3 contains 17 residues. Trimming took 3 bases from V and 5 from J, leaving 19 bases between them. CDR3 amino acids: CASSFSVWGRRNEKLFF. CDR3 nucleotides: TGTGCCAGCAGTTTTTCGGTCTGGGGCAGACGAAATGAAAAACTGTTTTTT.

The V call is TRBV6-5, the J call TRBJ1-1; TRBD1 is a possible D gene (6 bases). The CDR3 runs 16 residues. CDR1 MNHEY and CDR2 SVGAGI come from the germline V gene. V lost 0 bases, J lost 5 bases, and 16 bases lay in between. CDR3: CASSYSWGAHDTEAFF. The CDR3 DNA reads TGTGCCAGCAGTTACTCGTGGGGGGCTCACGATACTGAAGCTTTCTTT.

The chain is built from TRBV29-1 and TRBJ1-2; D ambiguous. Germline loops: CDR1 SQVTM, CDR2 ANQGSEA. Trimming removed 6 bases from V and 2 bases from J, with 7 bases in between. This CDR3 has 11 amino acids. The CDR3 region has the DNA TGCAGCGTGGACGAAAACTATGGCTACACCTTC. Its translation: CSVDENYGYTF.

This clonotype has more than one count but fewer than ten. The chain carries TRBV7-2 and TRBJ2-5; D might be TRBD1 (6 bases). V lost 5 bases, J lost 6 bases, and 22 bases lay in between. Germline V gene lookup returns CDR1 SGHTA and CDR2 FQGNSA. The CDR3 is 16 amino acids. Here the CDR3 DNA reads TGTGCCAGCAGCCCGGGAACCAGGGGCGGCAGTCAGACCCAGTACTTC. This gives the protein CASSPGTRGGSQTQYF.

The sample holds a few counts of this clonotype. This chain joins TRBV7-8 and TRBJ1-5, with a possible D match to TRBD1 (5 bases). V dropped 3 bases and J dropped 2 bases, with 8 bases sitting between them. CDR3 length equals 14 residues. The germline CDR1 and CDR2 sequences are SGHVS and FQNEAQ. CDR3 bases: TGTGCCAGCAGCTTTGGCAGGGGCAATCAGCCCCAGCATTTT. Protein product: CASSFGRGNQPQHF.